Following are 18 T cell receptor beta chains from one sample sequenced in a study of post-analysis software for immune sequencing data. Unique molecular identifiers were built into the TCR beta cDNA libraries. From the PCR reads, TCRdb called clonotypes with MiXCR, one entry per CDR3 protein. The profile shows roughly 430,000 distinct CDR3 sequences, approximately 38% of them singletons. Findings of the study overall: Compared with controls, patients had more of 4 to 6 TRBV segments, including TRBV5-6, TRBV5-1 and TRBV20-1.

The antigens these receptors bind are not known. Sequencing was performed on blood. The receptors were sampled from a girl between 2 and 10 years old with multiple sclerosis.

The V call is TRBV6-6, the J call TRBJ2-7, with D possibly matching TRBD1 (6 bases). Trimming cost V 4 bases and J 3 bases, with 13 bases left between them. CDR3 length equals 14 residues. Germline CDR1 and CDR2: MNHNY and SVGAGI (reference sequence). CDR3: CASSWGPAFYEQYF. The CDR3 DNA sequence: TGTGCCAGCAGTTGGGGGCCGGCATTCTACGAGCAGTACTTC.

The chain is built from TRBV5-1 and TRBJ2-5, with D tentatively TRBD2 (5 bases). From germline, CDR1 is SGHRS and CDR2 YFSETQ. This CDR3 contains 16 residues. V was clipped by 1 base and J by 4 bases, with 17 bases between them. The CDR3 sequence: CASSLLSPMAGETQYF. The DNA of the CDR3 is TGCGCCAGCAGCTTGTTATCCCCAATGGCGGGAGAGACCCAGTACTTC.

There are a few counts of this clonotype. This chain uses TRBV4-1 with TRBJ2-5, with D possibly being TRBD1 or TRBD2 (5 bases each). The ends were cut back, 1 base at V and 5 bases at J, with 26 bases in the middle. Per germline, CDR1 MGHRA and CDR2 YSYEKL. This CDR3 spans 19 amino acids. The CDR3 loop is CASSQVPGLRTGATETQYF. Here the CDR3 DNA reads TGCGCCAGCAGCCAAGTTCCCGGACTTCGGACCGGGGCAACGGAGACCCAGTACTTC.

The chain is built from TRBV12-3 or TRBV12-4 and TRBJ1-1; no firm D call. Trimming stripped 4 bases from V and 4 bases from J, with 16 bases between. The CDR3 contains 15 residues. Written as DNA, the CDR3 is TGTGCCAGCAGTTACATTCAAGGCCGGCTCACTGAAGCTTTCTTT. Protein product: CASSYIQGRLTEAFF.

The sample holds a few counts of this clonotype. The V call is TRBV7-9, the J call TRBJ2-1; 12 positions match TRBD2. Germline loops: CDR1 SEHNR, CDR2 FQNEAQ (reference sequence). Trimming at V came to 3 bases and at J to 8 bases, leaving 5 bases not matched to a gene. The CDR3 consists of 15 residues. The CDR3 DNA sequence: TGTGCCAGCAGCTTTAGGACTAGCGGGGTTGATGAGCAGTTCTTC. It yields the protein CASSFRTSGVDEQFF.

The chain recombines TRBV7-2 with TRBJ1-1; 10 nucleotides agree with TRBD1. The V gene's germline CDR1 is SGHTA and CDR2 FQGNSA. V gave up 5 bases and J gave up 4 bases; unmatched junction bases: 10. The CDR3 is made up of 16 amino acids. The CDR3 bases are TGTGCCAGCAGCACCCAGACAGGGGGCACGAGCACTGAAGCTTTCTTT. Translated, it gives CASSTQTGGTSTEAFF.

This clonotype was detected a few times. V usage is TRBV4-1 and J usage is TRBJ2-7; TRBD2 aligns across 11 bases. CDR3 length: 18 amino acids. V shed 1 base and J 2 bases; nucleotides not matched to a gene: 10. CDR1 and CDR2 from the germline V gene are MGHRA and YSYEKL. CDR3 sequence (DNA): TGCGCCAGCAGCCAAGTCCTAGCGGGAGGCCACCGGGCCTACGAGCAGTACTTC. This encodes CASSQVLAGGHRAYEQYF.

This clonotype was counted between two and nine times. The chain links TRBV4-1 to TRBJ2-6, with D possibly TRBD1 on 5 matching bases. Germline V gene data show CDR1 as MGHRA and CDR2 as YSYEKL. The CDR3 loop spans 19 amino acids. V was pared by 7 bases and J by 0 bases, with 22 bases between. This chain's CDR3 is CASNTGATPVNSGANVLTF. The CDR3 bases are TGCGCCAGCAACACAGGTGCCACCCCGGTCAACTCTGGGGCCAACGTCCTGACTTTC.

This clonotype was seen more than once but under ten times. The chain combines TRBV4-2 with TRBJ2-5; the D call may be TRBD1 or TRBD2 (5 bases each). This CDR3 is 19 amino acids long. Trimming shortened V by 2 bases and J by 5 bases, and 27 bases separated the two germline ends. Germline V CDR1 and CDR2: LGHNA, YNFKEQ. CDR3 region: CASSQPVTTRRTGAETQYF. The CDR3 region has the DNA TGTGCCAGCAGCCAACCCGTCACGACCAGAAGAACCGGGGCGGAGACCCAGTACTTC.

This clonotype was seen only once. The V gene is TRBV7-2, the J gene TRBJ1-2; possibly TRBD1 for D (5 bases). Germline V CDR1 and CDR2: SGHTA, FQGNSA. This CDR3 is 17 amino acids long. V was clipped by 1 base and J by 0 bases, with 15 bases between them. CDR3 amino acids: CASSLDTGPYANYGYTF. The CDR3 coding sequence is TGTGCCAGCAGCTTAGATACAGGACCGTATGCTAACTATGGCTACACCTTC.

The genes are TRBV6-1 and TRBJ2-5; the D gene is possibly TRBD1 (5 bases). Near its end, the DNA agrees better with TRBJ2-7, so the J call may be wrong. Germline lookup yields CDR1 MNHNS and CDR2 SASEGT. The CDR3 has 13 amino acids. The CDR3 region has the DNA TGTGCCAGCACCCGAACAGGTGAATACGAGCAGTACTTC. Residues: CASTRTGEYEQYF.

This chain connects TRBV7-2 to TRBJ2-1; 7 nucleotides agree with TRBD2. Trimming at V came to 5 bases and at J to 9 bases, leaving 10 bases not matched to a gene. In germline, CDR1 is SGHTA, CDR2 FQGNSA. The CDR3 loop spans 14 amino acids. CDR3 in amino acids: CASSRGWREFEQFF. The CDR3 DNA is TGTGCCAGCAGCCGTGGGTGGCGGGAGTTTGAGCAGTTCTTC.

V usage is TRBV9 and J usage is TRBJ1-6; D might be TRBD1 (5 bases). V gave up 0 bases and J gave up 8 bases, with 12 bases separating them. In germline, CDR1 is SGDLS, CDR2 YYNGEE. This CDR3 has 15 amino acids. CDR3 sequence reads: CASSVAQGSDSPLHF. CDR3 in DNA: TGTGCCAGCAGCGTAGCGCAGGGCAGTGATTCACCCCTCCACTTT.

CDR3 residues: CASSYTNRGGYTF. As DNA, the CDR3 is TGTGCCAGCAGTTACACGAACAGGGGTGGCTACACCTTC. The V gene is TRBV6-6, the J gene TRBJ1-2; 7 bases are a match to TRBD1. The CDR3 consists of 13 residues. Looked up from germline, CDR1 is MNHNY and CDR2 is SVGAGI (reference sequence). V lost 2 bases and J lost 7; bases outside the gene matches: 4.

Details on this clonotype: An end of the junction does not agree with germline; a read error may underlie this. The rearrangement joins TRBV15 to TRBJ2-3, with 12 bases fitting TRBD2. The germline gives CDR1 LNHNV, CDR2 YYDKDF (reference sequence). The CDR3 spans 17 residues. The CDR3 nucleotides are TGTGCCGCCAGCAGAGGGGCTAGCGGGAGGGCCGCAGATACGCAGTATTTT. Translated: CAASRGASGRAADTQYF.

Concerning this clonotype: The germline gene is not matched at one end of the junction; a read error may be the cause. The J gene is TRBJ1-5, the V gene TRBV2; 7 bases align to TRBD1. Germline-derived CDR1 and CDR2 are SNHLY and FYNNEI. The CDR3 contains 15 residues. The CDR3 sequence: CTSNKGGQANQPQHF. CDR3 in DNA: TGTACCAGCAATAAAGGAGGACAGGCCAATCAGCCCCAGCATTTT.

The chain has TRBV11-2 and TRBJ2-7; either TRBD1 or TRBD2 may fit D (5 bases each). The ends were cut back, 5 bases at V and 2 bases at J, with 19 bases in the middle. The CDR3 consists of 16 residues. The germline V gene encodes CDR1 SGHAT and CDR2 FQNNGV. CDR3 loop: CASSPVRGTRAYEQYF. In DNA form, the CDR3 reads TGTGCCAGCAGCCCCGTCCGTGGGACCCGTGCCTACGAGCAGTACTTC.

V and J are TRBV4-2 and TRBJ2-1; the D is unclear. V shed 5 bases and J shed 3 bases, with 8 bases lying between them. The CDR3 spans 13 residues. The germline gives CDR1 LGHNA, CDR2 YNFKEQ. The CDR3 spells CASSNSLYNEQFF. CDR3 in DNA: TGTGCCAGCAGCAATAGCCTCTACAATGAGCAGTTCTTC.